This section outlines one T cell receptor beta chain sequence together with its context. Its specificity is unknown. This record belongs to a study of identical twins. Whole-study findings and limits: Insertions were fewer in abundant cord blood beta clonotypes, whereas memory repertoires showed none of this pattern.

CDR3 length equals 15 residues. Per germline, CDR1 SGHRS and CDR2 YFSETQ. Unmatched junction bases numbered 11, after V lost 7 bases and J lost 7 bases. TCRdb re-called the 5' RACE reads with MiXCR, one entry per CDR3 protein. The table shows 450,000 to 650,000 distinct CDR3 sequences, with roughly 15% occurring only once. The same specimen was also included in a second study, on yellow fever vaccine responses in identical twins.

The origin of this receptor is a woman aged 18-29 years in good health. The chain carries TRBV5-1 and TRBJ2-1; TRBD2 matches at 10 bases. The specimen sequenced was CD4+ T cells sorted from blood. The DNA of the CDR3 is TGCGCCAGCGTACGTGGACTAGCGGAGAAGAATGAGCAGTTCTTC. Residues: CASVRGLAEKNEQFF.